A selection of T cell receptor beta chains follows, all from one sample in a study of T cell therapy after organ transplantation. Sequencing was performed with immunoSEQ multiplex PCR; in TCRdb, only in-frame clones are kept and a portion is missing. The data show approximately 15,000 clones, 85% seen once. Their specific antigens are unknown. Source: CD8+ T cells from blood, taken after autologous CMV-specific T cell therapy. Every receptor here comes from a human patient who had received a solid organ transplant and had CMV disease. Some T cells may possibly be graft donor cells. CDR3s include the opening cysteine and the closing phenylalanine or tryptophan. The D gene is left open where the match is weak. Clone size is stated in some rows and not others, as once, few, many or a class when expanded.

>few|TRBV4-1|TRBJ1-1|TRBD1
CASSKKGQGNTEAFF
TGCGCCAGCAGCAAAAAGGGACAGGGGAACACTGAAGCTTTCTTT
>NA|TRBV1|TRBJ2-1|NA
CTSQKFSGRPNNEQFF
TGCACCAGCCAAAAATTCAGCGGGAGGCCGAACAATGAGCAGTTCTTC
>NA|TRBV4-3|TRBJ2-1|TRBD2
CASSPLLAGSIDEQFF
TGCGCCAGCAGCCCACTACTAGCGGGGTCCATAGATGAGCAGTTCTTC
>NA|TRBV27|TRBJ2-7|TRBD1
CASSSGTGGAGQYF
TGTGCCAGCAGTTCCGGGACAGGGGGCGCAGGGCAGTACTTC
>NA|TRBV7-9|TRBJ1-5|TRBD1
CASSFSGTGGINQPQHF
TGTGCCAGCAGCTTTTCCGGGACAGGGGGCATCAATCAGCCCCAGCATTTT
>NA|TRBV6-1|TRBJ1-1|NA
CATRRPMNTEAFF
TGTGCCACCCGCAGACCCATGAACACTGAAGCTTTCTTT
>NA|TRBV4-1|TRBJ1-1|NA
CASSQGRGLRTEAFF
TGCGCCAGCAGCCAAGGGCGGGGGTTACGCACTGAAGCTTTCTTT
>NA|TRBV4-1|TRBJ2-5|TRBD2
CASSRDEGLAGETQYF
TGCGCCAGCAGCCGAGACGAAGGACTAGCGGGGGAGACCCAGTACTTC
>NA|TRBV5-1|TRBJ2-1|TRBD1
CASSFYHGTGVRNEQFF
TGCGCCAGCAGCTTTTACCACGGGACAGGGGTGCGAAATGAGCAGTTCTTC
>NA|TRBV6-9|TRBJ2-2|NA
CASSYIRVREGELFF
TGTGCCAGCAGTTATATCCGGGTGAGGGAAGGGGAGCTGTTTTTT
>NA|TRBV7-8|TRBJ1-1|NA
CASNVWMAGQELNTEAFF
TGTGCCAGCAACGTGTGGATGGCAGGGCAGGAGCTGAACACTGAAGCTTTCTTT
>once|TRBV6-6|TRBJ1-3|NA
CASSTGWGQSGNTIYF
TGTGCCAGCAGTACGGGGTGGGGCCAGTCTGGAAACACCATATATTTT
>NA|TRBV7-9|TRBJ2-1|TRBD2
CASSLVGRVHEQFF
TGTGCCAGCAGCTTAGTCGGGAGGGTCCATGAGCAGTTCTTC
>NA|TRBV21-1|TRBJ2-3|NA
CASSKDDSDLTDTQYF
TGTGCCAGCAGCAAAGATGATAGCGACCTCACAGATACGCAGTATTTT
>NA|TRBV5-4|TRBJ2-5|NA
CASSLGLRDQETQYF
TGTGCCAGCAGCTTGGGGCTCCGAGATCAAGAGACCCAGTACTTC
>NA|TRBV4-2|TRBJ2-1|TRBD2
CASSQGEVRVAGGNEQFF
TGTGCCAGCAGCCAAGGCGAAGTCCGGGTAGCGGGAGGGAATGAGCAGTTCTTC
>once|TRBV7-8|TRBJ1-1|NA
CASSGQQGTEAFF
TGTGCCAGCAGCGGACAACAGGGAACTGAAGCTTTCTTT
>NA|TRBV7-6|TRBJ2-1|NA
CASSWRTDGFDEQFF
TGTGCCAGCAGCTGGAGGACTGACGGATTCGATGAGCAGTTCTTC
>few|TRBV6-4|TRBJ2-3|TRBD2
CASSDSSGGRDTQYF
TGTGCCAGCAGTGACTCGTCGGGGGGGCGAGATACGCAGTATTTT
>NA|TRBV27|TRBJ2-7|NA
CASTEGGQVGEQYF
TGTGCCAGCACCGAGGGGGGCCAAGTAGGCGAGCAGTACTTC
>NA|TRBV4-1|TRBJ2-7|TRBD2
CASSQLAGGTYEQYF
TGCGCCAGCAGCCAACTAGCGGGAGGAACCTACGAGCAGTACTTC
>NA|TRBV5-6|TRBJ2-2|NA
CASSPPRPTGELFF
TGTGCCAGCAGCCCCCCGCGGCCCACCGGGGAGCTGTTTTTT
>NA|TRBV5-1|TRBJ2-1|NA
CASSEDYTGNEQFF
TGCGCCAGCAGCGAGGACTACACGGGGAATGAGCAGTTCTTC
>NA|TRBV19|TRBJ2-3|NA
CASSIAGALKDTQYF
TGTGCCAGTAGTATAGCGGGAGCACTAAAGGATACGCAGTATTTT
>NA|TRBV6-5|TRBJ1-2|NA
CASSYSGDGYTF
TGTGCCAGCAGTTACTCGGGGGACGGCTACACCTTC
>NA|TRBV19|TRBJ1-2|TRBD1
CASSTAGGLDGYTF
TGTGCCAGTAGTACCGCAGGGGGGCTCGATGGCTACACCTTC
>medium-sized|TRBV2|TRBJ2-1|TRBD2
CASTPSGSSYNEQFF
TGTGCCAGCACCCCCAGCGGGAGCTCCTACAATGAGCAGTTCTTC